Listed below are T cell receptor beta chains from one sample, sequenced in a study of response to subunit inactivated influenza vaccine. TCRdb reanalysed the RT-PCR reads using MiXCR and keeps one entry per CDR3 protein. The repertoire includes roughly 760,000 distinct CDR3 sequences, around 20% of them detected once, and around 9.6% sits in the top ten. The sequencing here drew on PBMCs from blood, taken roughly 5 days after vaccination. Source of these receptors: a man in his fifties who received an inactivated influenza vaccine. Each CDR3 is given with its conserved first and last residue. A D gene is named only where the DNA matches it firmly. The size field is filled for only some rows; it gives once, few, many or a size class.

clone size,J gene,D gene,V gene,CDR3 DNA,CDR3 protein
-,TRBJ2-1,TRBD2,TRBV7-7,TGTGCCAGCAGCTTAGGGGGCGGGAGTGCCCACAATGAGCAGTTCTTC,CASSLGGGSAHNEQFF
-,TRBJ2-1,-,TRBV10-2,TGCGCCAGCCGTGATGAGCAGGGGAATAGGAATGAGCAGTTCTTC,CASRDEQGNRNEQFF
-,TRBJ2-7,TRBD1,TRBV6-1,TGTGCCAGCAGAAGGGGGCGGGCCTACGAGCAGTACTTC,CASRRGRAYEQYF
-,TRBJ2-6,-,TRBV9,TGTGCCAGCAGCGTAGTGGCTGGGGCCAACGTCCTGACTTTC,CASSVVAGANVLTF
-,TRBJ2-5,-,TRBV4-3,TGCGCCAGCAGCCAAGTGGGGGGGCGGGGAAGGGAGACCCAGTACTTC,CASSQVGGRGRETQYF
-,TRBJ1-6,TRBD1,TRBV5-1,TGCGCCAGCAGCTTGGCCGGGACAGACAATTCACCCCTCCACTTT,CASSLAGTDNSPLHF
few,TRBJ2-1,TRBD2,TRBV7-2,TGTGCCAGCAGCTTATGGTCTAGCGGGGGGCCCGGTGAGCAGTTCTTC,CASSLWSSGGPGEQFF
-,TRBJ1-4,-,TRBV6-1,TGTGCCAGCAGCCAAACAGGGAACACCCAAAAACTGTTTTTT,CASSQTGNTQKLFF
few,TRBJ2-3,-,TRBV6-5,TGTGCCAGCAGTTACTCAACCGGGACTGCATCATATAGCACAGATACGCAGTATTTT,CASSYSTGTASYSTDTQYF
few,TRBJ2-7,TRBD2,TRBV5-1,TGCGCCAGCAGCCCCCTAGCGGGGGGTCGTGAAGAGCAGTACTTC,CASSPLAGGREEQYF
-,TRBJ1-1,-,TRBV5-1,TGCGCCAGCAGTTGGGAACGGCAGAACACTGAAGCTTTCTTT,CASSWERQNTEAFF
many,TRBJ2-1,-,TRBV12-3/TRBV12-4,TGTGCCAGCACCGACTACAATGAGCAGTTCTTC,CASTDYNEQFF
many,TRBJ2-5,TRBD1,TRBV18,TGTGCCAGCTCACCATTCACAGGGGGCCTTCAAGAGACCCAGTACTTC,CASSPFTGGLQETQYF
-,TRBJ2-3,TRBD2,TRBV20-1,TGCAGTGCCCAAAGGGGGCTGACTAGCGGGGCAGATACGCAGTATTTT,CSAQRGLTSGADTQYF
-,TRBJ2-1,-,TRBV19,TGTGCCAGTAGTATATCCCATAGTTTCTACAATGAGCAGTTCTTC,CASSISHSFYNEQFF
-,TRBJ1-2,TRBD1,TRBV6-1,TGTGCCAGCAGTGACGACAGGGGTCGGGTCTATGGCTACACCTTC,CASSDDRGRVYGYTF
many,TRBJ2-5,-,TRBV11-2,TGTGCCAGCAGCCAGGGGTACCAAGAGACCCAGTACTTC,CASSQGYQETQYF
many,TRBJ2-7,TRBD2,TRBV20-1,TGCAGTGCTAGGACTAGCGGGAGGGGCTACGAGCAGTACTTC,CSARTSGRGYEQYF
-,TRBJ2-1,TRBD1,TRBV6-2/TRBV6-3,TGTGCCAGCAGTTACGCTCCTAGGACCGGGACAGCCATCTACAATGAGCAGTTCTTC,CASSYAPRTGTAIYNEQFF
-,TRBJ1-1,-,TRBV12-3/TRBV12-4,TGTGCCAGCTCGGGGGGACCCGTCGTGAACACTGAAGCTTTCTTT,CASSGGPVVNTEAFF
-,TRBJ2-5,-,TRBV11-2,TGTGCCAGCAGCTCCCAGGGGGGAGTTCAAGAGACCCAGTACTTC,CASSSQGGVQETQYF
-,TRBJ2-1,TRBD2,TRBV20-1,TGCAGTGCTAGGTACCAGGGAGGGAATGAGCAGTTCTTC,CSARYQGGNEQFF
-,TRBJ2-6,TRBD1,TRBV4-3,TGCGCCAGCAGCCCAGGTCGGGACAGGGGTTCTGGGGCCTACGTCCTGACTTTC,CASSPGRDRGSGAYVLTF
few,TRBJ2-1,TRBD2,TRBV9,TGTGCCAGCAGCGCCGAACTAGCGGGATTTTACAATGAGCAGTTCTTC,CASSAELAGFYNEQFF
few,TRBJ2-5,-,TRBV5-1,TGCGCCTCTAGGTGGGATTCTAAAGAGACCCAGTACTTC,CASRWDSKETQYF
-,TRBJ2-7,TRBD2,TRBV19,TGTGCCAGTAGCGAAACTCTAGCGGGATACTACGAGCAGTACTTC,CASSETLAGYYEQYF
-,TRBJ2-5,TRBD2,TRBV10-3,TGTGCCATCAGTGAGGGGACTAGCGGGGCCCAAGGGGCCCAGTACTTC,CAISEGTSGAQGAQYF
many,TRBJ1-1,TRBD1,TRBV5-1,TGTGCCAGCAGTCCAGGACAGGGAATGAACACTGAAGCTTTCTTT,CASSPGQGMNTEAFF
many,TRBJ2-1,-,TRBV11-1,TGTGCCAGCAGCTTAGCGAGCGCGGGTTCACTTGGGACGAATGAGCAGTTCTTC,CASSLASAGSLGTNEQFF
-,TRBJ2-1,-,TRBV28,TGTGCCAGCAGTGAGGGAAAAAAGCAGTTCTTC,CASSEGKKQFF
-,TRBJ2-7,TRBD1,TRBV5-1,TGCGCCAGCAGCCCCAGTACAGGGGGCCAATACGAGCAGTACTTC,CASSPSTGGQYEQYF
-,TRBJ2-3,-,TRBV20-1,TGCAGTGCTAGCGTGGACTACCTCGAAGATACGCAGTATTTT,CSASVDYLEDTQYF
once,TRBJ1-6,-,TRBV6-1,TGTGCCAGCAAGACAGTCTCTAAGTTGACACCCCTCCACTTT,CASKTVSKLTPLHF
-,TRBJ2-1,TRBD2,TRBV2,TGTGCCAGCAGCCTGGCAAAGACTAGCAGGGATTTGTGGCAGTTCTTC,CASSLAKTSRDLWQFF
few,TRBJ1-6,-,TRBV7-9,TGTGCCAGCAGCAAAGGGTTTTCACCCCTCCACTTT,CASSKGFSPLHF
-,TRBJ2-3,-,TRBV5-1,TGCGCCAGCAGCTTACAGGGCTCAAACACAGATACGCAGTATTTT,CASSLQGSNTDTQYF
-,TRBJ2-7,-,TRBV7-6,TGTGCCAGCAGCTTAGGGTATTCAGGCGGAACTTACGAGCAGTACTTC,CASSLGYSGGTYEQYF
many,TRBJ2-7,TRBD2,TRBV12-3/TRBV12-4,TGTGCCAGCAGTCCGGGACTAGCGAATTACGAGCAGTACTTC,CASSPGLANYEQYF
many,TRBJ2-5,-,TRBV25-1,TGTGCCAGCAGCCTCCCCGCCTCAGAGACCCAGTACTTC,CASSLPASETQYF
-,TRBJ2-7,-,TRBV28,TGTGCCAGCAGTCAAGGACTAAACCCTAACTACGAGCAGTACTTC,CASSQGLNPNYEQYF
few,TRBJ2-1,-,TRBV7-9,TGTGCCAGCAGCCCATCTGTCTCGGAGCCATACAATGAGCAGTTCTTC,CASSPSVSEPYNEQFF
-,TRBJ1-5,-,TRBV4-3,TGCGCCAGCAGCCAATCAGTTCTTAGCAATCAGCCCCAGCATTTT,CASSQSVLSNQPQHF
few,TRBJ2-6,-,TRBV27,TGTGCCAGCAGTTTATTGGCAGGGACTGGGGCCAACGTCCTGACTTTC,CASSLLAGTGANVLTF
few,TRBJ2-5,-,TRBV7-8,TGTGCCAGCAGGAAATTTGGGGCTGAAGAGACCCAGTACTTC,CASRKFGAEETQYF
-,TRBJ1-2,-,TRBV9,TGTGCCAGCAGCGCGACACTGGACGTTGGCGGCTACACCTTC,CASSATLDVGGYTF
few,TRBJ2-7,TRBD1,TRBV20-1,TGCAGTGCTAGAGGGGGACAGTTCTCCTACGAGCAGTACTTC,CSARGGQFSYEQYF
-,TRBJ2-5,-,TRBV15,TGTGCCACCAGCCCCCGGGACGGGCAAGAGACCCAGTACTTC,CATSPRDGQETQYF
few,TRBJ1-4,TRBD1,TRBV20-1,TGCAGTGCTACCGGACAGGGCAAGATTGAAAAACTGTTTTTT,CSATGQGKIEKLFF
-,TRBJ2-3,TRBD2,TRBV20-1,TGCAGTGCACTCCGGACTAGCGGGGGGCAGTATTTT,CSALRTSGGQYF
-,TRBJ2-3,TRBD1,TRBV24-1,TGTGCCACCAGTGACTCGACAGGGGGGGTGGGAGATACGCAGTATTTT,CATSDSTGGVGDTQYF
-,TRBJ2-1,TRBD2,TRBV20-1,TGCAGTGCTAGCACTCCTAGCGGGAGGGCTTACAATGAGCAGTTCTTC,CSASTPSGRAYNEQFF
few,TRBJ2-5,TRBD2,TRBV20-1,TGCAGTGCTAGAGATTTTCGCGGGAGGGGACCAGAGACCCAGTACTTC,CSARDFRGRGPETQYF